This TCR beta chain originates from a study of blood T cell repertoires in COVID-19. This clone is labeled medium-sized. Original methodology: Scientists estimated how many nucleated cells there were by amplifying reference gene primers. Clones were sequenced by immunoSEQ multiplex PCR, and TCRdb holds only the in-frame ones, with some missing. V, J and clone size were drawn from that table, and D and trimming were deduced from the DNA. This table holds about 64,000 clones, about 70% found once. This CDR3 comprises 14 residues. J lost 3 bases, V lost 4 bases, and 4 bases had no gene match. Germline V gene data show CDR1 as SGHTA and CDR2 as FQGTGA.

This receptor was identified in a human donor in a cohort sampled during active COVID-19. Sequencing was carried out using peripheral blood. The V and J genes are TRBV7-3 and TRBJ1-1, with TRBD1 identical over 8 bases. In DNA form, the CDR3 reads TGTGCCAGCAGCTCGACAGGGGCGGACACTGAAGCTTTCTTT. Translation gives CASSSTGADTEAFF.